This TCR beta chain was profiled in a study of T cells after yellow fever vaccination. Study-level information: The fractions with low cell numbers were processed using SMART-Seq v4 Ultra Low Input.

General study results and limits: Reappearing after the booster were most of the clones from primary vaccination (less than 97% CD4, approximately 88% CD8). A faster peak, day 5 versus 15, was reached by the weaker secondary response.

As TCR cDNA was made by 5'RACE template switching, a universal primer site and UMIs were added. In TCRdb, the 5' RACE reads were re-called with MiXCR into one record per CDR3 protein. The sample has 250,000 to 350,000 distinct CDR3 sequences; about 10% are singletons. With respect to this clonotype: Its cognate antigen is unknown.

V trimming: 1 base; J trimming: 6 bases; junction bases outside the gene matches: 5. The CDR3 runs to 15 residues. Germline V gives CDR1 SGHAT, CDR2 FQNNGV. Sample: CD4+ T cells sorted from PBMCs, taken 5 days after the yellow fever booster vaccination. The sequence derives from a man younger than 35 who received the YFV17D yellow fever vaccine. This chain uses TRBV11-2 with TRBJ2-2; 7 bases agree with TRBD2. The CDR3 here is CASSLVRGRAGELFF. The CDR3 region has the DNA TGTGCCAGCAGCTTAGTGCGGGGGAGGGCCGGGGAGCTGTTTTTT.